The 5 T cell receptor beta chains in this list originate from one sample, sequenced in a study of T cell responses to AZD1222 COVID-19 vaccine. Here immunoSEQ multiplex PCR was the method, and the copy in TCRdb shows in-frame clones only, minus some. The data hold some 120,000 clones, with roughly 86% observed a single time. The sequenced sample was peripheral blood, obtained on day 0 of AZD1222 vaccination. These receptors came from an adult in good health.

This chain connects TRBV30 to TRBJ2-3, with no clear D. With 2 bases removed from V and 0 bases from J, the gap between germline ends came to 6 bases. The CDR3 runs to 13 residues. CDR1 GTSNPN and CDR2 SVGIG come from the germline V gene (reference sequence). Written as DNA, the CDR3 is TGTGCCTGGAGTCGGCGGAGCACAGATACGCAGTATTTT. Translating it yields CAWSRRSTDTQYF.

The CDR3 reads CASSESSVKMNTEAFF. CDR3 DNA sequence: TGTGCCAGCAGCGAAAGCTCGGTCAAAATGAACACTGAAGCTTTCTTT. This sequence joins TRBV6-6 and TRBJ1-1, with D hard to call. The V gene lost 6 bases and the J gene lost 0 bases, with 17 bases spanning the gap. This CDR3 region has 16 residues. Germline-derived CDR1 and CDR2 are MNHNY and SVGAGI (reference sequence).

The V and J genes are TRBV6-4 and TRBJ2-1, with 10 bases that match TRBD2. The CDR3 is 15 amino acids. V dropped 3 bases and J dropped 7; count of bases not matched to a gene: 6. Germline V gives CDR1 MRHNA, CDR2 SNTAGT. Written as DNA, the CDR3 is TGTGCCAGCAGTGAAGCGAGCGGGGGGGGTAATGAGCAGTTCTTC. Protein product: CASSEASGGGNEQFF.

The rearrangement uses TRBV11-2 and TRBJ1-3; D is unclear. The germline V and J ends were trimmed by 1 base and 0 bases, with 13 bases remaining between them. CDR3 length: 17 residues. The germline V gene encodes CDR1 SGHAT and CDR2 FQNNGV. CDR3 residues: CASSLVPRQNSGNTIYF. The CDR3 DNA sequence: TGTGCCAGCAGCTTAGTCCCGCGGCAGAACTCTGGAAACACCATATATTTT.

In nucleotides, the CDR3 is TGTGCCAGCAGCTCGGGGGGTTCTAGCGGGCGCAATGAGCAGTTCTTC. Encoded protein: CASSSGGSSGRNEQFF. This chain connects TRBV5-4 to TRBJ2-1; TRBD2 agrees at 8 bases. The V and J ends lost 3 bases and 6 bases, in that order; junction bases with no gene match: 11. In germline, CDR1 is SGHNT, CDR2 YYREEE (reference sequence). The CDR3 is 16 amino acids.